This is a list of T cell receptor beta chains from one sample in a study of blood T cell repertoires in COVID-19. Sequencing was performed with immunoSEQ multiplex PCR; in TCRdb, only in-frame clones are kept and a portion is missing. This sample yields 88,000 or so clones, of which 81% are seen a single time; about 4.4% belongs to the top ten. Specimen: peripheral blood. Source of these receptors: a man aged 60-69 years with acute or convalescent COVID-19. Both conserved end residues are part of each CDR3. The D gene is left open where the match is weak. Some rows have no size entry. The others give once, few or many, or a class for an expanded clone.

CASSQREALEEGQYEQFF | TGTGCCAGCAGTCAGCGGGAGGCCCTGGAGGAGGGTCAGTATGAGCAGTTCTTC | TRBJ2-1 | 18 | NA | TRBD2 | TRBV5-5
CASSPDSVGLEQYF | TGCGCCAGCAGCCCAGACAGTGTGGGGTTGGAGCAGTACTTC | TRBJ2-7 | 14 | NA | NA | TRBV5-1
CASSLGGLEAFF | TGTGCCAGCAGTTTAGGAGGGCTGGAAGCTTTCTTT | TRBJ1-1 | 12 | NA | NA | TRBV12-3/TRBV12-4
CASSPRDRRQETQYF | TGTGCCAGCAGCCCAAGGGACAGGAGACAAGAGACCCAGTACTTC | TRBJ2-5 | 15 | NA | TRBD1 | TRBV5-8
CASSSTGAVIYGYTF | TGTGCCAGTAGTTCGACAGGAGCCGTTATCTATGGCTACACCTTC | TRBJ1-2 | 15 | NA | NA | TRBV19
CASSQDRGSTGELFF | TGTGCCAGCAGCCAAGATCGAGGGAGCACCGGGGAGCTGTTTTTT | TRBJ2-2 | 15 | NA | NA | TRBV4-2
CASSQGGFQPEAFF | TGCGCCAGCAGCCAAGGGGGCTTCCAGCCTGAAGCTTTCTTT | TRBJ1-1 | 14 | NA | NA | TRBV4-3
CASSANTGQGNEQFF | TGTGCCAGCAGCGCGAATACCGGACAGGGGAATGAGCAGTTCTTC | TRBJ2-1 | 15 | NA | TRBD1 | TRBV9
CASSLFPGAPGNTIYF | TGTGCCAGCAGTTTATTCCCTGGGGCGCCAGGAAACACCATATATTTT | TRBJ1-3 | 16 | NA | NA | TRBV28
CASSGGTSGGYTQYF | TGTGCCAGCAGCGGAGGGACTAGCGGGGGTTATACGCAGTATTTT | TRBJ2-3 | 15 | few | TRBD2 | TRBV7-6
CASSKQINTEAFF | TGTGCTAGCAGCAAACAGATCAACACTGAAGCTTTCTTT | TRBJ1-1 | 13 | NA | NA | TRBV7-7
CASSFRGGLAGNEQYF | TGTGCCAGCAGCTTTCGGGGCGGACTAGCGGGAAACGAGCAGTACTTC | TRBJ2-7 | 16 | NA | TRBD2 | TRBV7-2
CASSSYPDRLNTEAFF | TGTGCCAGCAGCTCCTACCCCGACAGACTGAACACTGAAGCTTTCTTT | TRBJ1-1 | 16 | NA | NA | TRBV7-8
CASSLELRNTEAFF | TGCGCCAGCAGCTTGGAACTCCGGAACACTGAAGCTTTCTTT | TRBJ1-1 | 14 | many | NA | TRBV5-1
CASSQAEGDTEAFF | TGTGCCAGCAGCCAAGCAGAGGGGGACACTGAAGCTTTCTTT | TRBJ1-1 | 14 | once | NA | TRBV3-1/TRBV3-2
CATSAHGGSNTEAFF | TGTGCCACCAGTGCCCACGGAGGTTCGAACACTGAAGCTTTCTTT | TRBJ1-1 | 15 | NA | NA | TRBV24-1
CASSQAGTWDNSPLHF | TGCGCCAGCAGCCAGGCCGGGACATGGGATAATTCACCCCTCCACTTT | TRBJ1-6 | 16 | once | NA | TRBV4-1
CAATDTSGNTGELFF | TGTGCCGCGACCGACACCAGTGGAAACACCGGGGAGCTGTTTTTT | TRBJ2-2 | 15 | NA | NA | TRBV10-3
CASSYSSGSIETQYF | TGTGCCAGCAGTTACTCTAGCGGGAGTATAGAGACCCAGTACTTC | TRBJ2-5 | 15 | NA | TRBD2 | TRBV6-5
CASSHGQDSYEQYF | TGTGCCAGCTCCCACGGACAGGATTCCTACGAGCAGTACTTC | TRBJ2-7 | 14 | once | TRBD1 | TRBV18
CASSRTGEETQYF | TGTGCCAGCAGCCGGACAGGGGAAGAGACCCAGTACTTC | TRBJ2-5 | 13 | NA | TRBD1 | TRBV9
CASSIPDRALGYTF | TGTGCCAGTAGTATTCCGGACAGGGCTCTTGGCTACACCTTC | TRBJ1-2 | 14 | NA | TRBD1 | TRBV19
CASSSGSSYNEQFF | TGTGCCAGCAGTTCCGGGAGTTCCTACAATGAGCAGTTCTTC | TRBJ2-1 | 14 | NA | NA | TRBV9
CASSQKGTGPHF | TGTGCCAGCAGCCAGAAGGGGACAGGGCCCCACTTT | TRBJ1-6 | 12 | NA | TRBD1 | TRBV3-1/TRBV3-2
CASSTSSGAAQETQYF | TGTGCCAGCAGCACGTCTAGCGGGGCCGCACAAGAGACCCAGTACTTC | TRBJ2-5 | 16 | NA | TRBD2 | TRBV5-5
CASSLISSYEQYF | TGTGCCAGCAGTCTCATTTCTAGCTACGAGCAGTACTTC | TRBJ2-7 | 13 | NA | NA | TRBV28
CSAKTSGRLGF | TGCAGTGCTAAGACTAGCGGGAGGCTTGGATTC | TRBJ2-7 | 11 | NA | TRBD2 | TRBV20-1
CASSLAAFSYNEQFF | TGTGCCAGCAGTCTAGCGGCCTTCTCCTACAATGAGCAGTTCTTC | TRBJ2-1 | 15 | NA | TRBD2 | TRBV6-5
CAWHFPVPEAFF | TGTGCCTGGCACTTCCCGGTCCCTGAAGCTTTCTTT | TRBJ1-1 | 12 | NA | NA | TRBV30
CAISEGRGGAQETQYF | TGTGCCATCAGTGAAGGGCGAGGGGGGGCCCAAGAGACCCAGTACTTC | TRBJ2-5 | 16 | NA | NA | TRBV10-3
CATVDRLYNEQFF | TGTGCCACCGTGGATCGACTGTACAATGAGCAGTTCTTC | TRBJ2-1 | 13 | few | NA | TRBV3-1/TRBV3-2
CASSLRTGVAFF | TGTGCCAGCAGCTTACGGACGGGGGTTGCTTTCTTT | TRBJ1-1 | 12 | NA | NA | TRBV7-2
CASNGYEDSYEQYF | TGTGCCAGCAACGGGTACGAGGACTCCTACGAGCAGTACTTC | TRBJ2-7 | 14 | NA | NA | TRBV7-2
CASNPDRVEKLFF | TGTGCCAGCAACCCCGACAGGGTTGAAAAACTGTTTTTT | TRBJ1-4 | 13 | NA | TRBD1 | TRBV2
CASSPDPGTDSYEQYF | TGTGCCAGCTCACCGGACCCCGGGACAGACTCCTACGAGCAGTACTTC | TRBJ2-7 | 16 | NA | TRBD1 | TRBV18
CAWNRPDRVEKLFF | TGTGCCTGGAACAGACCCGACAGGGTTGAAAAACTGTTTTTT | TRBJ1-4 | 14 | NA | TRBD1 | TRBV30
CASNPGGSSSPDTQYF | TGTGCCAGCAACCCCGGGGGTAGTAGCTCCCCAGATACGCAGTATTTT | TRBJ2-3 | 16 | NA | NA | TRBV7-2
CASSLSDGGQPQHF | TGTGCCAGCAGTTTATCAGACGGGGGGCAGCCCCAGCATTTT | TRBJ1-5 | 14 | once | NA | TRBV28
CSVVLQGAGEKLFF | TGCAGCGTTGTATTACAGGGGGCCGGTGAAAAACTGTTTTTT | TRBJ1-4 | 14 | NA | TRBD1 | TRBV29-1
CSVGGEGGFNEQFF | TGCAGCGTAGGGGGAGAAGGCGGCTTCAATGAGCAGTTCTTC | TRBJ2-1 | 14 | NA | NA | TRBV29-1
CASSLEKGRGNTIYF | TGTGCCAGCAGCTTGGAGAAGGGGAGGGGAAACACCATATATTTT | TRBJ1-3 | 15 | NA | NA | TRBV5-4
CASTKDRGRIEKLFF | TGTGCCAGCACTAAGGACAGGGGGCGGATTGAAAAACTGTTTTTT | TRBJ1-4 | 15 | NA | TRBD1 | TRBV2
CASSYGGRGTGELFF | TGTGCCAGCAGTTACGGGGGGAGAGGAACCGGGGAGCTGTTTTTT | TRBJ2-2 | 15 | NA | NA | TRBV6-5
CASSWIIWDRNTGELFF | TGTGCCAGCAGCTGGATAATATGGGACAGGAACACCGGGGAGCTGTTTTTT | TRBJ2-2 | 17 | NA | TRBD1 | TRBV7-9
CASSESVQESGSTYNEQFF | TGCGCCAGCAGTGAGTCGGTACAGGAAAGCGGGAGTACCTACAATGAGCAGTTCTTC | TRBJ2-1 | 19 | few | TRBD2 | TRBV10-1
CASSQVGGTGPYEQYF | TGTGCCAGCAGCCAAGTGGGGGGGACAGGCCCCTACGAGCAGTACTTC | TRBJ2-7 | 16 | NA | NA | TRBV7-2
CASSADWYTGELFF | TGTGCCAGCAGCGCGGACTGGTACACCGGGGAGCTGTTTTTT | TRBJ2-2 | 14 | NA | NA | TRBV14
CASSSDRGGEQFF | TGTGCTAGCAGCTCGGACAGGGGAGGTGAGCAGTTCTTC | TRBJ2-1 | 13 | few | TRBD1 | TRBV7-7
CASSLVFLVYEQYF | TGTGCCAGCAGCTTAGTTTTCCTAGTCTACGAGCAGTACTTC | TRBJ2-7 | 14 | NA | NA | TRBV7-2
CATSDSGTGHNEQFF | TGTGCCACCAGTGATTCCGGGACAGGGCACAATGAGCAGTTCTTC | TRBJ2-1 | 15 | NA | TRBD1 | TRBV24-1
CASSILRGLNTEAFF | TGCGCCAGCAGCATCTTAAGGGGCCTTAACACTGAAGCTTTCTTT | TRBJ1-1 | 15 | NA | NA | TRBV5-1
CASSQDNDRPRGFF | TGCGCCAGCAGCCAGGATAACGACAGGCCCAGAGGGTTCTTC | TRBJ2-1 | 14 | few | NA | TRBV4-1